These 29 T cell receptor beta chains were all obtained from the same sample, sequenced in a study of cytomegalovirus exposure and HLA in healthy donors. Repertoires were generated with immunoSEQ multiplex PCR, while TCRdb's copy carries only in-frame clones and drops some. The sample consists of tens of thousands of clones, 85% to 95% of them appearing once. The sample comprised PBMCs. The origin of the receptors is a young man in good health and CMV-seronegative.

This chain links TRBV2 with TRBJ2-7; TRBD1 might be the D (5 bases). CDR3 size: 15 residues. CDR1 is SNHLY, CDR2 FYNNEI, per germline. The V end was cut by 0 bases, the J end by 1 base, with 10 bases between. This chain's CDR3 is CASSEAVRGSYEQYF. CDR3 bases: TGTGCCAGCAGTGAAGCGGTAAGGGGATCCTACGAGCAGTACTTC.

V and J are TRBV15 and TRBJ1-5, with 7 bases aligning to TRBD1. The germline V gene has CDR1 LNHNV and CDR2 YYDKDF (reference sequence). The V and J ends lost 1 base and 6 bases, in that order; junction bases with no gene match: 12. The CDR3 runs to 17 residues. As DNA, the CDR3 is TGTGCCACCAGCAGAGTTCCCGACAGGGCCCGGGGTCAGCCCCAGCATTTT. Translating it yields CATSRVPDRARGQPQHF.

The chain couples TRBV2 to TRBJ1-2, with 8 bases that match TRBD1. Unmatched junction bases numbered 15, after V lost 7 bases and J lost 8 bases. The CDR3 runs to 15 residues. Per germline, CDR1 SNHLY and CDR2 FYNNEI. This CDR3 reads CASTSVGTGANGYTF. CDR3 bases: TGTGCCAGCACCTCTGTGGGGACAGGCGCAAACGGCTACACCTTC.

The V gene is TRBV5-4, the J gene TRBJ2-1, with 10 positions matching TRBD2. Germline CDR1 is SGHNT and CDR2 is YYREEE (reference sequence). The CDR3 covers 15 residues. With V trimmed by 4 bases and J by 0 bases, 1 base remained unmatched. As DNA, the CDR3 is TGTGCCAGCAGCCCTAGCGGGGGCTCCTACAATGAGCAGTTCTTC. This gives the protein CASSPSGGSYNEQFF.

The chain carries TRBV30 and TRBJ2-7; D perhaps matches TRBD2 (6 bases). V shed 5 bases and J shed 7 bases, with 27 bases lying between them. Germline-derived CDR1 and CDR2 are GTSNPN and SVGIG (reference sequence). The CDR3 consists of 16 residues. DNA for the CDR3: TGTGCCTGGGGACTACTTCAAACAATGGGAATGGGGGAGCAGTACTTC. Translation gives CAWGLLQTMGMGEQYF.

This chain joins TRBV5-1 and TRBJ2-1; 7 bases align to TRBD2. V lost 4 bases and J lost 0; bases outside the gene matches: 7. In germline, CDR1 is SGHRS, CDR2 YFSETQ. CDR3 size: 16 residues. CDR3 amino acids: CASSSERGRSYNEQFF. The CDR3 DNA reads TGCGCCAGCAGCAGCGAGCGGGGTCGCTCCTACAATGAGCAGTTCTTC.

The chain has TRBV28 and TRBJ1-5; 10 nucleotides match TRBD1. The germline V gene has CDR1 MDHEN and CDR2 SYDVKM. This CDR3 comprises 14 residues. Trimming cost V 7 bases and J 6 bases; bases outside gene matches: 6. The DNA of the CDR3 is TGTGCCAGCACTCCGACAGGGGGCACTCAGCCCCAGCATTTT. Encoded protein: CASTPTGGTQPQHF.

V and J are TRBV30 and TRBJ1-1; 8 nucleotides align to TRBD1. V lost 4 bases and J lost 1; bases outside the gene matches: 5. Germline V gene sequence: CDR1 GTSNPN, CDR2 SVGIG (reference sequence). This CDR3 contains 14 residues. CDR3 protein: CAWTRDRTNTEAFF. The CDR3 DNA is TGTGCCTGGACCCGGGACAGGACGAACACTGAAGCTTTCTTT.

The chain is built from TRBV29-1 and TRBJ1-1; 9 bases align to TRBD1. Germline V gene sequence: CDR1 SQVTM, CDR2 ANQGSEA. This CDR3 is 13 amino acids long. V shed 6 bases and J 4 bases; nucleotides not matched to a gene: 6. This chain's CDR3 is CSVYGQGITEAFF. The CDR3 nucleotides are TGCAGCGTGTATGGACAGGGGATCACTGAAGCTTTCTTT. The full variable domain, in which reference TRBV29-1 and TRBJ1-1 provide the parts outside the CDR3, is SAVISQKPSRDICQRGTSLTIQCQVDSQVTMMFWYRQQPGQSLTLIATANQGSEATYESGFVIDKFPISRPNLTFSTLTVSNMSPEDSSIYLCSVYGQGITEAFFGQGTRLTVV.

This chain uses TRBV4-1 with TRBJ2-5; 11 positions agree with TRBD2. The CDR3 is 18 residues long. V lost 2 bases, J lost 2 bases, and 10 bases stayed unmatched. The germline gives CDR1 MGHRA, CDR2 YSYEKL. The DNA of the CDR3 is TGCGCCAGCAGCCAACTTTTGGCGGGACTAGCGGAACAAGAGACCCAGTACTTC. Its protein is CASSQLLAGLAEQETQYF.

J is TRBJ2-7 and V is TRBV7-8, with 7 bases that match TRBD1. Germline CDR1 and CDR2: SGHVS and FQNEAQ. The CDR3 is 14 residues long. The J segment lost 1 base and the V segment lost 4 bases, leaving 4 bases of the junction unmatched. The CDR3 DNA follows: TGTGCCAGCAGCTCCCAGGGGGTATCCTACGAGCAGTACTTC. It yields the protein CASSSQGVSYEQYF. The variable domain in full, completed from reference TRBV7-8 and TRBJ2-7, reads GAGVSQSPRYKVAKRGQDVALRCDPISGHVSLFWYQQALGQGPEFLTYFQNEAQLDKSGLPSDRFFAERPEGSVSTLKIQRTQQEDSAVYLCASSSQGVSYEQYFGPGTRLTVT.

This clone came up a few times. The CDR3 loop is CASSLEQGAAEQYF. In DNA form, the CDR3 reads TGCGCCAGCAGCTTGGAGCAGGGGGCGGCGGAGCAGTACTTC. The chain recombines TRBV5-1 with TRBJ2-7; 8 bases align to TRBD1. The CDR3 spans 14 residues. Germline trimming cut 0 bases from V and 7 bases from J; bases unmatched to any gene: 6. CDR1 is SGHRS and CDR2 is YFSETQ in the germline V gene.

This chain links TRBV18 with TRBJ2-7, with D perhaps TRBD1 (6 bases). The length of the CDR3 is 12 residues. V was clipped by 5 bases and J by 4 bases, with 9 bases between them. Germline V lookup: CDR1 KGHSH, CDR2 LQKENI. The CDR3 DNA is TGTGCCAGCTCAACAGGGAGTTACGAGCAGTACTTC. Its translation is CASSTGSYEQYF.

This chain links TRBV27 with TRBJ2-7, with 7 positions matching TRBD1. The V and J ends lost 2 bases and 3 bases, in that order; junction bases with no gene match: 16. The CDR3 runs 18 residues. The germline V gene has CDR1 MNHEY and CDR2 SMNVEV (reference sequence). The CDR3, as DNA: TGTGCCAGCAGTTTAATGAGTTCGGTTACCGGACAGGTCTACGAGCAGTACTTC. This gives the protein CASSLMSSVTGQVYEQYF.

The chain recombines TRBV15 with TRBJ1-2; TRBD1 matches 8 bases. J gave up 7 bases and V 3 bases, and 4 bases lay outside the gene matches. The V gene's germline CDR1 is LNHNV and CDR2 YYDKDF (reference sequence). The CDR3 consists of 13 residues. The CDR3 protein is CATSRDRVVGYTF. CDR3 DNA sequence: TGTGCCACCAGCAGGGACAGGGTCGTTGGCTACACCTTC.

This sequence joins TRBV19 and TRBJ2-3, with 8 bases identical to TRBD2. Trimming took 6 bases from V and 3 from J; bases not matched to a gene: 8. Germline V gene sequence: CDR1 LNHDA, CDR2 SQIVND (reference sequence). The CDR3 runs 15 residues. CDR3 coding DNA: TGTGCCAGTAGCGTCCCGGGACTAGTTACAGATACGCAGTATTTT. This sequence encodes CASSVPGLVTDTQYF.

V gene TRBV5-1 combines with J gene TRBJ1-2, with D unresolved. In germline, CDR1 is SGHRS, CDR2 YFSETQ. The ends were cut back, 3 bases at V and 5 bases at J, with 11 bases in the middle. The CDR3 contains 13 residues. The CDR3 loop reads CASSSSAGYGYTF. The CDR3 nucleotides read TGCGCCAGCAGCTCCTCAGCGGGGTATGGCTACACCTTC.

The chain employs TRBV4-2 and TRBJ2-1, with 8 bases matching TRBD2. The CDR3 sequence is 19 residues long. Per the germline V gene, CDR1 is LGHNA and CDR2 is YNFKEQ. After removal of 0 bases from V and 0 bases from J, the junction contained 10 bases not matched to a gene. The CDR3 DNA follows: TGTGCCAGCAGCCAAGATGAGGCGGGGGGCCTTTTCTCCTACAATGAGCAGTTCTTC. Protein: CASSQDEAGGLFSYNEQFF.

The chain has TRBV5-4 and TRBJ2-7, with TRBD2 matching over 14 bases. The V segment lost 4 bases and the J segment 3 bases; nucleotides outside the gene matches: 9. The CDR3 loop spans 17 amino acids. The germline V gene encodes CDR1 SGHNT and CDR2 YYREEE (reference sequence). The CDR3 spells CASSLIPGLAGDYEQYF. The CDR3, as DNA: TGTGCCAGCAGCCTGATACCGGGACTAGCGGGAGACTACGAGCAGTACTTC.

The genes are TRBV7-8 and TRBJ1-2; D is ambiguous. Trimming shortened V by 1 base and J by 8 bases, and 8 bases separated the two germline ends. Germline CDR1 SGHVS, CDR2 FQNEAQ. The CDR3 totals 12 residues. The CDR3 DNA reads TGTGCCAGCAGCTTAGACAGCTGGGGCTACACCTTC. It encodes CASSLDSWGYTF. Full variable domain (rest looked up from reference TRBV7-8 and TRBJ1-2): GAGVSQSPRYKVAKRGQDVALRCDPISGHVSLFWYQQALGQGPEFLTYFQNEAQLDKSGLPSDRFFAERPEGSVSTLKIQRTQQEDSAVYLCASSLDSWGYTFGSGTRLTVV.

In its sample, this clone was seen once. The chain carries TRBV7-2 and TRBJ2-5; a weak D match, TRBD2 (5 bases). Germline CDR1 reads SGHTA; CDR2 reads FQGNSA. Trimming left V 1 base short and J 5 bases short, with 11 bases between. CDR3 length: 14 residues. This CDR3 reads CASSLGLAWETQYF. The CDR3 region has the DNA TGTGCCAGCAGCTTAGGCCTAGCATGGGAGACCCAGTACTTC.

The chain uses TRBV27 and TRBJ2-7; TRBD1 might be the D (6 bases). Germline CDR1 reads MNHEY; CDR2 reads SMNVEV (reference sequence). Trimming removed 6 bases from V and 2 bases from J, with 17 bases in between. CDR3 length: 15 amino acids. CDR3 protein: CASRPGALYAYEQYF. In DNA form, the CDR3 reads TGTGCCAGCAGGCCAGGGGCCCTCTATGCCTACGAGCAGTACTTC.

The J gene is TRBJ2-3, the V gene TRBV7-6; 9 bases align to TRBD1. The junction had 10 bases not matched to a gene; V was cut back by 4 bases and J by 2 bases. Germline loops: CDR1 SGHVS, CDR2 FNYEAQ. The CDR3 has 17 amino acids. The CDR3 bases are TGTGCCAGCAGCTCCAACGCCGGGACAGGGTACACAGATACGCAGTATTTT. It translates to CASSSNAGTGYTDTQYF.

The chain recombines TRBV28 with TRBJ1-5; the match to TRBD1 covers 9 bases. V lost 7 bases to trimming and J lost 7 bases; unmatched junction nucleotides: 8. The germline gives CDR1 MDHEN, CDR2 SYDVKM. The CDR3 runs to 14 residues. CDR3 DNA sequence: TGTGCCAGCATTCTAACAGGGGGCGGACAGCCCCAGCATTTT. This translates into CASILTGGGQPQHF.

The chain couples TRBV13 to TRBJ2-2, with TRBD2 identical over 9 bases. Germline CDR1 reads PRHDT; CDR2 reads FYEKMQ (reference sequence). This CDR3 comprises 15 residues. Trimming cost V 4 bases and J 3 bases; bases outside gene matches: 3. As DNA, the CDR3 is TGTGCCAGCAGCTCGGGACTAGCCTACACCGGGGAGCTGTTTTTT. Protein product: CASSSGLAYTGELFF.

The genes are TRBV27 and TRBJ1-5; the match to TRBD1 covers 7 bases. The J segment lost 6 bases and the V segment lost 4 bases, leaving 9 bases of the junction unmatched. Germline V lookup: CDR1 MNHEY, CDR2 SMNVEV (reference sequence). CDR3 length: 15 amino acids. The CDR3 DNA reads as TGTGCCAGCAGTTCCACAGGGGCGGCGAGTCAGCCCCAGCATTTT. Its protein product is CASSSTGAASQPQHF.

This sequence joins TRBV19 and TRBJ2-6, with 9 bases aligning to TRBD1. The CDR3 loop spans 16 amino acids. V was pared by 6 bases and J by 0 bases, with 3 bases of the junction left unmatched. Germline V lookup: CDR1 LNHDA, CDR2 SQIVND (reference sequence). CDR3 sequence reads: CASRDRGTSGANVLTF. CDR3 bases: TGTGCCAGTAGGGACAGGGGAACCTCTGGGGCCAACGTCCTGACTTTC.

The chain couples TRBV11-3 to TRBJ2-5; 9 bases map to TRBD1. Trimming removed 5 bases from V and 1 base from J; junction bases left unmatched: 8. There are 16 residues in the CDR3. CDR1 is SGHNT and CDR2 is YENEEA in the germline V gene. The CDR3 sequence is CASSRGPDRGQETQYF. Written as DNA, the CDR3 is TGTGCCAGCAGCCGCGGGCCGGACAGGGGCCAAGAGACCCAGTACTTC.

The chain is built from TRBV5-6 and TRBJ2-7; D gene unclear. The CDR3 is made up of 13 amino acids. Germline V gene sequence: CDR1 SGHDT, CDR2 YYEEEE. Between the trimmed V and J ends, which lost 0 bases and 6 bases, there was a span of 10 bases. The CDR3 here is CASSLGSIPEQYF. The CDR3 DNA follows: TGTGCCAGCAGCTTGGGGAGCATCCCCGAGCAGTACTTC.